This T cell receptor (beta chain) was found in a study of cytomegalovirus exposure and HLA in healthy donors. Notes on the study in general: Fewer N-insertions than the roughly 670-donor mean were reportedly shown by an Asian-associated ancestry cluster in a later analysis.

Comments on this clone: Its antigen remains unknown.

With 2 bases removed from V and 1 base from J, the gap between germline ends came to 18 bases. This CDR3 is built from 18 residues. Primers included in the PCR were 60 Vbeta and 13 Jbeta primers. The repertoire was sequenced with immunoSEQ multiplex PCR; TCRdb's copy has only in-frame clones and lacks some. The data hold roughly 140,000 clones, with roughly four fifths observed a single time. The sequencing input was PBMCs. This clonotype was sampled from a man between 25 and 39 years old in good health and CMV-seropositive. This chain links TRBV23-1 with TRBJ2-1; D is perhaps TRBD2 (6 bases). TRBV23-1 qualifies as an ORF whose function is uncertain. The CDR3 region is CASSQPGREKESYNEQFF. The CDR3, as DNA: TGCGCCAGCAGTCAACCGGGACGGGAGAAAGAGTCCTACAATGAGCAGTTCTTC.